This T cell receptor beta chain was recorded in a study of tumor-infiltrating lymphocytes in primary liver carcinoma (dated 2017 in TCRdb). With regard to the full study: The five patients, three men and two women aged 30 to 69 years, had hepatocellular carcinoma (four) or combined HCC and intrahepatic cholangiocarcinoma (one). Tumors of the five patients were stage T1-T3 N0M0 with maximum diameters of about 4.2 to 10 cm. Roughly 3.5 to 7.5 million productive TCRbeta reads were obtained per sample, and no significant difference in read depth was found between tissue types. For each liver tumor, the study sampled five regions along with adjacent normal tissue and blood, and applied TCRbeta repertoire sequencing, expression microarrays and whole-exome sequencing. TCRbeta repertoire sequencing covered 35 or so specimens from 5 patients: 25 or so tumor regions, 5 adjacent noncancerous liver tissues and 5 peripheral blood samples. To link TCRbeta repertoire diversity to the local molecular phenotype, the 20 to 25 tumor region samples were profiled with Agilent mRNA microarrays. High reproducibility was observed for the technical replicate repertoires, with mean shared-clone rates around 0.89 and correlation coefficients above 0.95.

Total RNA and DNA were co-extracted from 20-30 mg of bulk tissue with the AllPrep DNA/RNA mini kit, without cell sorting. Four or five patients with histopathologically diagnosed primary liver carcinoma underwent surgical resection in China between November 2015 and March 2016. Chronic HBV infection was present in the patients, and the patients were treatment-naive at sampling. Each tumor was sampled at five spatially separated regions: the superior, inferior, left-lateral and right-lateral poles and the tumor centre. More than 75% viable tumor cells were found by histology in every tumor sample. Fresh tumor and adjacent tissue pieces were bisected, with one half stored in RNAlater at -80 degrees C and the other half sent for histology. The germline V gene gives CDR1 as SGHAT and CDR2 as FQNNGV. Measured from the cysteine to the phenylalanine, the CDR3 is 13 residues long. Only the CDR3 DNA stays, 39 bases, in frame from base 1. V is reduced by 0 bases and J by 11 bases, leaving a spacing of 13 bases between them.

A constant-region primer and ProtoScript II reverse transcriptase were used to reverse-transcribe TCRbeta-specific cDNA from roughly 480 ng total RNA. The TCRbeta libraries were prepared through three rounds of nested multiplex PCR following a slightly modified ARM-PCR procedure. The first two PCR rounds used multiplex TRBV1-TRBV30 forward primers with a Cbeta reverse primer, each for 10 cycles. Sample barcodes and Illumina adapters were added in a final 25-cycle PCR using Deep VentR polymerase. Before sequencing, amplicons between 200 and 500 bp were purified from gel using a QIAquick gel extraction kit. TCRbeta amplicons were sequenced on an Illumina HiSeq 2500 with 250-bp paired-end reads. The study's own analysis went as follows. To recover full CDR3 sequences, reads were quality-trimmed using Trimmomatic v0.33 and paired reads were then merged using FLASH v1.2.11. V, D and J germline segments were assigned to the rearranged TCRbeta sequences by MiGEC v1.2.1b. Clonotype statistics, along with Shannon-Wiener diversity indices, were calculated using VDJtools v1.0.0. Except for diversity analysis, only each sample's 250 most abundant clonotypes were used in subsequent analyses to reduce sampling bias. TCRdb reworked the public reads: Q25 trimming with fastp, MiXCR clone assembly, productive beta chains retained. Rows with one shared CDR3 protein collapse into an entry with the most common genes and DNA. TCRdb's processing, not the authors' own work, is the source of the V and J calls. The sample records approximately 120,000 distinct CDR3 sequences, 64% of which are singletons. The top ten clonotypes cover roughly 7.9% of the sample.

Notes on this clonotype: There is no known antigen for this receptor. Per-base qualities were not stored, and no clone one base away is much larger.

Beyond this particular receptor, the publication reports: Repertoire overlap was found to be higher between tumor regions (mean around 35%) than between tumor-adjacent (around 17%) or tumor-blood (about 14%) pairs, consistent with antigen-driven expansion. Only roughly 7-24% of top clones appeared in all five regions of a tumor, which suggests that tumor-infiltrating T cells are spatially heterogeneous. With just a handful of patients in the study, the authors point out that the findings should be validated in a larger study. Because only the TCR beta chain was sequenced and unpaired alpha chains were not captured, true repertoire diversity is likely underestimated. Comparison of CD4+ and CD8+ T cell repertoires was precluded by the use of bulk unsorted samples. The top 250 clones made up a significantly larger repertoire fraction in tumors than in blood (p = 0.039).

The specimen sequenced was liver tumor tissue from sampling region 3. The sample's cell subset or site label, decoded: tumor region T3, left-lateral pole. The sequence came from a woman aged 55 to 70 with primary liver carcinoma and hepatitis B virus infection. Recombination joined TRBV11-2 with TRBJ1-1; a confident D gene designation cannot be given. The CDR3 region reads CASSLEPTRSAFF. The nucleotide sequence is given as TGTGCCAGCAGCTTAGAGCCGACAAGGAGTGCTTTCTTT.